A selection of T cell receptor beta chains follows, all from one sample in a study of T cells in Graves' hyperthyroidism and ophthalmopathy. TCRdb fed the multiplex PCR reads into MiXCR, producing one record per CDR3 protein. The repertoire holds around 200,000 distinct CDR3 sequences, with about a sixth as singletons. Sequenced material: blood. The receptors come from a woman between 50 and 59 years old with Graves' hyperthyroidism. The CDR3 runs from the conserved cysteine through the conserved F or W. The D gene is left open where the match is weak. Clone size is shown for a subset of rows, as once, few, many or a class of expanded clone.

cdr3_aa cdr3_nt j_call cdr3_length clone_size d_call v_call
CASSQGPIGTANTGELFF TGTGCCAGCAGCCAAGGCCCCATTGGGACAGCGAACACCGGGGAGCTGTTTTTT TRBJ2-2 18 - TRBD1 TRBV14
CASRPKTSGLTGELFF TGTGCCAGCAGACCTAAAACTAGCGGGCTCACCGGGGAGCTGTTTTTT TRBJ2-2 16 many TRBD2 TRBV12-3/TRBV12-4
CASSRDRVEQFF TGCGCCAGCAGCCGGGACAGGGTTGAGCAGTTCTTC TRBJ2-1 12 many TRBD1 TRBV10-2
CASGENQETQYF TGTGCCAGCGGGGAGAACCAAGAGACCCAGTACTTC TRBJ2-5 12 - - TRBV6-1
CASSFGGASYNEQFF TGTGCCAGCAGCTTCGGGGGGGCCTCCTACAATGAGCAGTTCTTC TRBJ2-1 15 many TRBD2 TRBV11-2
CSVEGTRNTEAFF TGCAGCGTTGAAGGGACGAGGAACACTGAAGCTTTCTTT TRBJ1-1 13 many - TRBV29-1
CASSYHHRVMNTEAFF TGTGCCAGCAGTTATCACCACAGGGTTATGAACACTGAAGCTTTCTTT TRBJ1-1 16 many - TRBV6-2/TRBV6-3
CASSLELLSGSENEQFF TGTGCCAGCAGCTTAGAGTTGTTGTCAGGGTCAGAAAATGAGCAGTTCTTC TRBJ2-1 17 many - TRBV11-2
CASSYLGLASEQFF TGTGCCAGCAGCTACCTGGGACTAGCGTCTGAGCAGTTCTTC TRBJ2-1 14 few TRBD2 TRBV7-9
CASSRDGMNTEAFF TGTGCCAGCAGCAGGGACGGCATGAACACTGAAGCTTTCTTT TRBJ1-1 14 many - TRBV6-1
CASSISGSMNTEAFF TGTGCCAGTAGTATATCAGGGTCCATGAACACTGAAGCTTTCTTT TRBJ1-1 15 many - TRBV19
CASSVRRARPSNQPQHF TGTGCCAGCAGCGTGAGGCGGGCCCGTCCTTCGAATCAGCCCCAGCATTTT TRBJ1-5 17 - - TRBV5-8
CASGSLSNQPQHF TGTGCCAGTGGGAGTCTTAGCAATCAGCCCCAGCATTTT TRBJ1-5 13 many - TRBV19
CASTDSRRGSGFNQPQHF TGTGCCAGTACCGACTCCCGTCGGGGTTCAGGGTTTAATCAGCCCCAGCATTTT TRBJ1-5 18 - - TRBV19
CASSPPAGLTDTQYF TGTGCCAGCAGCCCCCCCGCCGGACTAACAGATACGCAGTATTTT TRBJ2-3 15 many - TRBV28
CASRAGQGAYEQYF TGTGCCAGCAGGGCAGGACAGGGGGCCTACGAGCAGTACTTC TRBJ2-7 14 many TRBD1 TRBV2
CASSLFRQGIDQPQHF TGTGCCAGCAGTTTATTTAGGCAGGGAATAGATCAGCCCCAGCATTTT TRBJ1-5 16 - - TRBV28
CASRGGPGTHHGYTF TGTGCCAGCAGGGGGGGTCCAGGGACTCACCATGGCTACACCTTC TRBJ1-2 15 many - TRBV12-3/TRBV12-4
CATLSGLNYGYTF TGTGCCACCTTGTCGGGTCTCAACTATGGCTACACCTTC TRBJ1-2 13 many - TRBV19
CASSLETDTQYF TGTGCCAGCAGCTTAGAAACAGATACGCAGTATTTT TRBJ2-3 12 many - TRBV7-9
CASSSGHPSEQYF TGTGCCAGCAGCTCCGGACACCCCTCCGAGCAGTACTTC TRBJ2-7 13 few - TRBV7-9
CASSLRQGRHYGYTF TGTGCCAGCAGCTTGCGACAGGGGAGGCACTATGGCTACACCTTC TRBJ1-2 15 - TRBD1 TRBV5-4
CASSPGGGTNEKLFF TGTGCCAGCAGCCCAGGGGGCGGAACTAATGAAAAACTGTTTTTT TRBJ1-4 15 many TRBD1 TRBV28
CATSRSGRGAEAFF TGTGCCACCAGCAGATCTGGGAGAGGAGCTGAAGCTTTCTTT TRBJ1-1 14 many - TRBV15
CASSDFPKTRGWNQPQHF TGTGCCAGCAGTGATTTTCCCAAAACCAGAGGGTGGAATCAGCCCCAGCATTTT TRBJ1-5 18 many - TRBV2
CAVGETQYF TGTGCCGTGGGGGAGACCCAGTACTTC TRBJ2-5 9 many - TRBV7-8
CASSSQGADGNTIYF TGCGCCAGCAGCTCACAGGGGGCAGATGGAAACACCATATATTTT TRBJ1-3 15 - TRBD1 TRBV5-1
CASSYTTRGRGYGYTF TGTGCCAGCAGTTACACTACCAGGGGGCGCGGCTATGGCTACACCTTC TRBJ1-2 16 many TRBD1 TRBV6-2/TRBV6-3
CASSAWTTGANVLTF TGCGCCAGCAGCGCTTGGACGACTGGGGCCAACGTCCTGACTTTC TRBJ2-6 15 many - TRBV5-1
CASSHGTSSSYEQYF TGCGCCAGCAGCCACGGGACTTCTAGCTCCTACGAGCAGTACTTC TRBJ2-7 15 many - TRBV4-1
CASSKTGGSNQPQHF TGTGCCAGCAGCAAGACAGGGGGTAGCAATCAGCCCCAGCATTTT TRBJ1-5 15 - TRBD1 TRBV12-3/TRBV12-4
CASSEQDRIGPYEQYF TGTGCCAGCAGTGAACAAGACAGGATCGGACCCTACGAGCAGTACTTC TRBJ2-7 16 many - TRBV2
CSARVWVRGAEDTQYF TGCAGTGCTAGAGTTTGGGTCAGGGGGGCGGAAGATACGCAGTATTTT TRBJ2-3 16 - - TRBV20-1
CASSTTGRSYEQYF TGTGCCAGCAGTACTACCGGGAGATCCTACGAGCAGTACTTC TRBJ2-7 14 many - TRBV6-1
CASRGQDYNEQFF TGTGCCAGTAGGGGACAAGATTACAATGAGCAGTTCTTC TRBJ2-1 13 - - TRBV19
CASSQPRGEKLFF TGTGCCAGCAGCCAGCCGCGGGGTGAAAAACTGTTTTTT TRBJ1-4 13 - - TRBV3-1
CASSLGVQEEQYF TGTGCCAGCAGCTTGGGGGTTCAGGAAGAGCAGTACTTC TRBJ2-7 13 few - TRBV5-4
CASSLGQTSPFYEQYF TGCGCCAGCAGCTTGGGACAGACTAGCCCTTTCTACGAGCAGTACTTC TRBJ2-7 16 many TRBD2 TRBV5-1
CASSLAGPGELFF TGTGCCAGCAGCTTAGCTGGTCCCGGGGAGCTGTTTTTT TRBJ2-2 13 many - TRBV7-3
CASSSPVPDRARAKNIQYF TGTGCCAGCAGTTCCCCAGTTCCCGACAGGGCACGAGCCAAAAACATTCAGTACTTC TRBJ2-4 19 - TRBD1 TRBV28
CASSLGTGRYRELFF TGTGCCAGCAGTCTCGGGACAGGGAGATACCGGGAGCTGTTTTTT TRBJ2-2 15 many TRBD1 TRBV6-1
CASSLNGGPSYEQYF TGTGCCAGCAGTTTAAACGGGGGGCCCTCCTACGAGCAGTACTTC TRBJ2-7 15 once - TRBV28
CAIASGALGLGTAPQTALDTQYF TGTGCCATCGCCTCAGGAGCTTTGGGGCTCGGGACAGCACCACAAACCGCCTTAGATACGCAGTATTTT TRBJ2-3 23 many TRBD1 TRBV10-3
CASRDSDPSTDTQYF TGTGCCAGCCGGGACAGTGACCCTAGCACAGATACGCAGTATTTT TRBJ2-3 15 few TRBD1 TRBV19
CASSRSGSNTGELFF TGTGCCAGCAGCCGGAGCGGTTCGAACACCGGGGAGCTGTTTTTT TRBJ2-2 15 few - TRBV7-6
CSVGTGTNEKLFF TGCAGCGTCGGGACAGGGACTAATGAAAAACTGTTTTTT TRBJ1-4 13 many TRBD1 TRBV29-1